The 22 T cell receptor beta chains reported below all come from one sample, sequenced in a study of response to subunit inactivated influenza vaccine. MiXCR, applied by TCRdb to the RT-PCR reads, yields one record per CDR3 protein. The table lists roughly 790,000 distinct CDR3 sequences, around 20% of them singletons. The material sequenced was PBMCs from blood, taken 4 to 6 days after vaccination. The receptors derive from a man aged 50 or older who received an inactivated influenza vaccine.

The chain carries TRBV5-1 and TRBJ1-5, with D possibly being TRBD1 (5 bases). This CDR3 has 14 residues. The germline gives CDR1 SGHRS, CDR2 YFSETQ. Trimming removed 4 bases at V and 6 bases at J, with 14 bases between. The CDR3 loop reads CASSPEWGFQPQHF. CDR3 DNA sequence: TGCGCCAGCAGCCCGGAGTGGGGCTTTCAGCCCCAGCATTTT.

This clonotype was recorded at least ten times. The chain is built from TRBV20-1 and TRBJ2-7; 15 nucleotides align to TRBD2. Losses at the gene ends were 3 bases for V and 4 bases for J; bases not matched to a gene: 7. CDR3 length equals 16 residues. Germline V lookup: CDR1 DFQATT, CDR2 SNEGSKA (reference sequence). CDR3 amino acids: CSARGTSGGLGYEQYF. The DNA of the CDR3 is TGCAGTGCTAGGGGGACTAGCGGGGGGTTGGGTTACGAGCAGTACTTC.

This clonotype was picked up a small number of times. The rearrangement links TRBV12-3 or TRBV12-4 to TRBJ2-1, with TRBD2 identical over 10 bases. CDR3 length: 16 residues. V was clipped by 0 bases and J by 9 bases; unmatched bases: 8. CDR3 bases: TGTGCCAGCAGTTTAGCGGGGCTAGCGGGAGATGGTGAGCAGTTCTTC. It is translated as CASSLAGLAGDGEQFF.

This clonotype turned up a few times. The chain links TRBV20-1 to TRBJ2-5; TRBD1 is a possible D gene (5 bases). Germline V gene sequence: CDR1 DFQATT, CDR2 SNEGSKA (reference sequence). V dropped 0 bases and J dropped 5 bases, with 16 bases sitting between them. This CDR3 spans 15 amino acids. CDR3 amino acids: CSARDGAQGRETQYF. Here the CDR3 DNA reads TGCAGTGCTAGAGATGGGGCCCAGGGCCGGGAGACCCAGTACTTC.

V usage is TRBV4-1 and J usage is TRBJ2-1; D gene unclear. In germline, CDR1 is MGHRA, CDR2 YSYEKL. V was pared by 0 bases and J by 0 bases, with 6 bases between. This CDR3 has 15 residues. The CDR3 is CASSQDLPSYNEQFF. In nucleotides, the CDR3 is TGCGCCAGCAGCCAAGATCTCCCCTCCTACAATGAGCAGTTCTTC.

This rearrangement joins TRBV27 to TRBJ2-1, with TRBD2 identical over 12 bases. CDR1 MNHEY and CDR2 SMNVEV come from the germline V gene (reference sequence). J was trimmed by 9 bases and V by 5 bases; bases with no gene match: 8. This CDR3 has 15 residues. The CDR3 sequence is CASSPRTSGIGEQFF. CDR3 nucleotides: TGTGCCAGCAGTCCCCGGACTAGCGGGATAGGTGAGCAGTTCTTC.

This clonotype was detected once. The chain has TRBV7-2 and TRBJ2-3; 7 bases are a match to TRBD1. Germline V gene data show CDR1 as SGHTA and CDR2 as FQGNSA. The junction had 8 bases not matched to a gene; V was cut back by 2 bases and J by 6 bases. The CDR3 contains 15 residues. For the CDR3, the DNA is TGTGCCAGCAGCTTATTCTACAGGGGTACGGATACGCAGTATTTT. Protein sequence: CASSLFYRGTDTQYF.

This clonotype was detected a few times. This rearrangement joins TRBV20-1 to TRBJ2-7; TRBD2 matches at 11 bases. The V segment lost 1 base and the J segment 0 bases; nucleotides outside the gene matches: 5. The germline V gene encodes CDR1 DFQATT and CDR2 SNEGSKA (reference sequence). The length of the CDR3 is 16 residues. The CDR3, as DNA: TGCAGTGCTAGAGCTAGCGGGAGGTTACCCTCCTACGAGCAGTACTTC. It yields the protein CSARASGRLPSYEQYF.

This clonotype was recorded a few times. The CDR3 DNA reads as TGTGCCAGCAGTTACTTGCGGGGGGCCTACACCGGGGAGCTGTTTTTT. Protein product: CASSYLRGAYTGELFF. V usage is TRBV6-5 and J usage is TRBJ2-2; TRBD2 aligns across 8 bases. This CDR3 is built from 16 residues. J lost 3 bases, V lost 1 base, and 4 bases had no gene match. Germline V lookup: CDR1 MNHEY, CDR2 SVGAGI.

The chain has TRBV20-1 and TRBJ2-1; 8 bases agree with TRBD2. The CDR3 is 17 amino acids. With 3 bases clipped from V and 0 bases from J, the junction kept 10 bases outside the gene matches. The germline V gene has CDR1 DFQATT and CDR2 SNEGSKA (reference sequence). In DNA, the CDR3 is TGCAGTGCTAGGCTCCCGACTAGCGTGAGCTCCTACAATGAGCAGTTCTTC. Its translation is CSARLPTSVSSYNEQFF.

This rearrangement joins TRBV6-1 to TRBJ2-3, with D possibly being TRBD1 (6 bases). Looked up from germline, CDR1 is MNHNS and CDR2 is SASEGT. V lost 7 bases and J lost 1, with 18 bases in between. This CDR3 spans 16 amino acids. The CDR3 DNA sequence: TGTGCCAGCACCTCTTGGGGGCGAGGGGGCACAGATACGCAGTATTTT. It is translated as CASTSWGRGGTDTQYF.

The rearrangement uses TRBV18 and TRBJ2-7; maybe TRBD1 (5 bases). This CDR3 is built from 13 residues. Per germline, CDR1 KGHSH and CDR2 LQKENI. Trimming shortened V by 0 bases and J by 3 bases, and 6 bases separated the two germline ends. This CDR3 is CASSPPQGYEQYF. Here the CDR3 DNA reads TGTGCCAGCTCACCACCCCAGGGCTACGAGCAGTACTTC.

V and J are TRBV3-1 and TRBJ2-3; 10 positions agree with TRBD2. The CDR3 contains 13 residues. Trimming took 3 bases from V and 14 from J; bases not matched to a gene: 8. CDR1 LGHDT and CDR2 YNNKEL come from the germline V gene (reference sequence). The CDR3 region has the DNA TGTGCCAGCAGCCATGAGCGGGGGGGCCCTATGTATTTT. This codes for CASSHERGGPMYF.

The J gene is TRBJ2-5, the V gene TRBV12-3 or TRBV12-4; D possibly matches TRBD1 or TRBD2 (7 bases each). The CDR3 length is 16 residues. V lost 3 bases to trimming and J lost 4 bases, with 18 bases between them. The CDR3 sequence: CASSFGGGQPLETQYF. The CDR3 DNA reads TGTGCCAGCAGTTTTGGGGGGGGACAGCCCCTAGAGACCCAGTACTTC.

There are a few counts of this clonotype. The J gene is TRBJ2-5, the V gene TRBV4-3; TRBD2 might be the D (5 bases). Germline CDR1 and CDR2: LGHNA and YSLEER. The CDR3 has 15 amino acids. The V and J ends lost 4 bases and 4 bases respectively, with 16 bases between them. The CDR3 DNA follows: TGCGCCAGCAGCCTAGCCGTGGGGAGCCCAGAGACCCAGTACTTC. Translation gives CASSLAVGSPETQYF.

This clonotype was seen ten or more times. The J gene is TRBJ1-6, the V gene TRBV5-1; 7 positions agree with TRBD1. Trimming removed 0 bases from V and 5 bases from J; junction bases left unmatched: 5. Per the germline V gene, CDR1 is SGHRS and CDR2 is YFSETQ. The CDR3 sequence is 16 residues long. CDR3 sequence: CASSLESGQHNSPLHF. The CDR3 DNA reads TGCGCCAGCAGCTTGGAGTCGGGACAGCATAATTCACCCCTCCACTTT. The entire variable domain, with the rest obtained from reference TRBV5-1 and TRBJ1-6, is as follows: KAGVTQTPRYLIKTRGQQVTLSCSPISGHRSVSWYQQTPGQGLQFLFEYFSETQRNKGNFPGRFSGRQFSNSRSEMNVSTLELGDSALYLCASSLESGQHNSPLHFGNGTRLTVT.

This chain joins TRBV5-6 and TRBJ2-1; 7 bases are a match to TRBD2. The CDR3 runs to 15 residues. V shed 4 bases, J shed 6 bases, and the junction held 10 bases outside the gene matches. In germline, CDR1 is SGHDT, CDR2 YYEEEE. CDR3 amino acids: CASSLVPREGNEQFF. CDR3 coding DNA: TGTGCCAGCAGCCTGGTTCCCAGGGAGGGCAATGAGCAGTTCTTC. Complete variable domain (other parts from reference TRBV5-6 and TRBJ2-1): DAGVTQSPTHLIKTRGQQVTLRCSPKSGHDTVSWYQQALGQGPQFIFQYYEEEERQRGNFPDRFSGHQFPNYSSELNVNALLLGDSALYLCASSLVPREGNEQFFGPGTRLTVL.

This clonotype appeared many times. This chain connects TRBV20-1 to TRBJ2-3; D is perhaps TRBD2 (5 bases). Germline lookup yields CDR1 DFQATT and CDR2 SNEGSKA (reference sequence). V lost 4 bases, J lost 5 bases, and 13 bases lay in between. The CDR3 runs 13 residues. CDR3: CSAKTSREDTQYF. The DNA for the CDR3 is TGCAGTGCTAAGACAAGCCGGGAAGATACGCAGTATTTT.

The chain recombines TRBV11-2 with TRBJ2-2, with TRBD1 matching over 9 bases. This CDR3 is 19 amino acids long. Germline-derived CDR1 and CDR2 are SGHAT and FQNNGV. V was clipped by 4 bases and J by 5 bases; unmatched bases: 17. The DNA of the CDR3 is TGTGCCAGCAGCTCCCGTGCGCGTTCGGGACAGGGTAATACCGGGGAGCTGTTTTTT. Translating gives CASSSRARSGQGNTGELFF.

The chain is built from TRBV5-1 and TRBJ2-7; 8 bases align to TRBD1. The CDR3 is 16 amino acids. The V gene's germline CDR1 is SGHRS and CDR2 YFSETQ. With V trimmed by 1 base and J by 2 bases, 8 bases remained unmatched. CDR3 sequence (DNA): TGCGCCAGCAGCTTGAATCCTACAGGGGGACCCTACGAGCAGTACTTC. This sequence encodes CASSLNPTGGPYEQYF.

This clonotype showed up many times. This chain connects TRBV10-3 to TRBJ2-7; possibly TRBD2 for D (5 bases). The CDR3 loop spans 12 amino acids. The germline gives CDR1 ENHRY, CDR2 SYGVKD. V lost 2 bases, J lost 4 bases, and 6 bases lay in between. CDR3 DNA: TGTGCCATCAGTGAGGGAGGTTACGAGCAGTACTTC. Amino acids: CAISEGGYEQYF.

This clonotype has just a few counts. V and J are TRBV25-1 and TRBJ1-2, with D unresolved. Germline V lookup: CDR1 MGHDK, CDR2 SYGVNS. The V gene lost 5 bases and the J gene lost 9 bases, with 28 bases spanning the gap. This CDR3 spans 17 amino acids. In nucleotides, the CDR3 is TGTGCCAGCAGTCCAACCCAGGCCGTTCCTAACGCGAGGAGCTACACCTTC. Translation gives CASSPTQAVPNARSYTF.